These 7 T cell receptor beta chains were all obtained from the same sample, sequenced in a study of blood T cell repertoires in COVID-19. This table comes from immunoSEQ multiplex PCR, and its TCRdb copy is limited to in-frame clones, with some not included. The sample shows 180,000 or so clones, around 86% of them seen only once. Sequencing was done on a sample of peripheral blood. Source of these receptors: a man between 18 and 35 years old with acute or convalescent COVID-19.

This chain links TRBV28 with TRBJ2-5, with D unresolved. Trimming took 5 bases from V and 1 from J, leaving 11 bases between them. The CDR3 is 14 amino acids. Per the germline V gene, CDR1 is MDHEN and CDR2 is SYDVKM. DNA of the CDR3: TGTGCCAGCAGTGCCGCTTACTTCCAAGAGACCCAGTACTTC. It yields the protein CASSAAYFQETQYF.

This clone was found a few times. This rearrangement joins TRBV6-5 to TRBJ1-2; 7 nucleotides align to TRBD1. Germline V gene sequence: CDR1 MNHEY, CDR2 SVGAGI. V gave up 0 bases and J gave up 1 base; unmatched junction bases: 2. The CDR3 has 15 amino acids. CDR3 DNA sequence: TGTGCCAGCAGTTACTCGGGACAGAATAACTATGGCTACACCTTC. It translates to CASSYSGQNNYGYTF.

This clone has more than one count but fewer than ten. Other DNA sequences from this sample encode an identical CDR3 as well. The rearrangement joins TRBV18 to TRBJ2-3; 9 bases map to TRBD1. Trimming at V came to 3 bases and at J to 3 bases, leaving 7 bases not matched to a gene. This CDR3 comprises 16 residues. Per germline, CDR1 KGHSH and CDR2 LQKENI. CDR3: CASSPPTGGGTDTQYF. DNA for the CDR3: TGTGCCAGCTCACCTCCGACAGGGGGGGGAACAGATACGCAGTATTTT.

V is TRBV4-1 and J is TRBJ1-5; the D is unclear. V lost 4 bases and J 0 bases, leaving 19 bases between the germline ends. This CDR3 contains 18 residues. CDR1 and CDR2 from the germline V gene are MGHRA and YSYEKL. CDR3 sequence (DNA): TGCGCCAGCAGCCCCCTCTTCGGGGTAACCCCTAGCAATCAGCCCCAGCATTTT. Translated, it gives CASSPLFGVTPSNQPQHF.

V gene TRBV12-3 or TRBV12-4 combines with J gene TRBJ1-1; D ambiguous. The V end was cut by 3 bases, the J end by 1 base, with 6 bases between. The length of the CDR3 is 13 residues. The CDR3 region is CASSFSGNTEAFF. The CDR3 DNA reads TGTGCCAGCAGTTTCAGTGGGAACACTGAAGCTTTCTTT.

The table lists this clone with a count of one. The chain is built from TRBV18 and TRBJ2-2; D is uncertain. Germline loops: CDR1 KGHSH, CDR2 LQKENI. CDR3 length equals 14 residues. V was cut by 8 bases and J by 2 bases, with 12 bases left in between. In DNA form, the CDR3 reads TGTGCCAGCCTAACGACTGGTAACACCGGGGAGCTGTTTTTT. Amino acids: CASLTTGNTGELFF.

The chain joins TRBV30 to TRBJ2-3; D ambiguous. The V end lost 1 base, the J end lost 1 base, and 6 bases lay between the germline ends. CDR1 and CDR2 (germline): GTSNPN, SVGIG (reference sequence). This CDR3 contains 13 residues. The CDR3 DNA is TGTGCCTGGAGTGCCACGGGCACAGATACGCAGTATTTT. It specifies CAWSATGTDTQYF.